This T cell receptor (beta chain) was identified in a study of blood T cell repertoires in COVID-19. Study details: Acute and convalescent COVID-19 specimens originated in the United States, Italy and Spain.

The protocol was immunoSEQ multiplex PCR, while the TCRdb copy is restricted to in-frame clones and leaves out a portion. The table has about 480,000 clones, roughly 90% seen once. Everyone who took part was roughly 18 to 89 years old, and they came from about 23 US areas. Two negative PCRs, clearance, or symptom resolution had been documented for recovered Cohort 3 donors. The TCR sequence derives from a woman in her forties who had recovered from COVID-19. The sequenced sample consisted of PBMCs or T cells enriched from blood (not recorded which).

CDR3 bases: TGTGCCAGCAGCTTAGATACCTACCTCCAAGAGACCCAGTACTTC. Translation: CASSLDTYLQETQYF. The V and J genes are TRBV7-9 and TRBJ2-5; D gene uncertain. V shed 1 base and J shed 1 base, with 10 bases lying between them. The CDR3 runs 15 residues. From germline, CDR1 is SEHNR and CDR2 FQNEAQ (reference sequence). The full variable domain, its missing parts supplied by reference TRBV7-9 and TRBJ2-5, is DTGVSQNPRHKITKRGQNVTFRCDPISEHNRLYWYRQTLGQGPEFLTYFQNEAQLEKSRLLSDRFSAERPKGSFSTLEIQRTEQGDSAMYLCASSLDTYLQETQYFGPGTRLLVL.